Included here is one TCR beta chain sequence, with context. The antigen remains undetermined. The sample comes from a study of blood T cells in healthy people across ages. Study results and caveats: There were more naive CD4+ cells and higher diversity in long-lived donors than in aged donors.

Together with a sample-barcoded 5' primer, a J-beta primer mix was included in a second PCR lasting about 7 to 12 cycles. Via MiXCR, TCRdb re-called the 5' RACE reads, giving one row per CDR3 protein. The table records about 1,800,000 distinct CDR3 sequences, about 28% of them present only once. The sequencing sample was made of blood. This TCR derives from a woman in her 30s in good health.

The CDR3 DNA sequence: TGCAGCGTCGGGGGACGGAGGAATGGCTACACCTTC. It is translated as CSVGGRRNGYTF. The gene calls are TRBV29-1 and TRBJ1-2; a weak D match, TRBD1 (5 bases). Germline V gene lookup returns CDR1 SQVTM and CDR2 ANQGSEA. V gave up 6 bases and J gave up 6 bases, with 14 bases separating them. The CDR3 has 12 residues.